This passage covers 16 T cell receptor beta chains from one sample sequenced in a study of beta chain features in type 1 diabetes. Expressed TCRB transcripts got sequenced, as all isolated RNA was reverse transcribed. The protocol was immunoSEQ multiplex PCR, while the TCRdb copy is restricted to in-frame clones and leaves out a portion. This table has about 270,000 clones, 14% appearing once. These receptors lack a known antigen. Whole-study results and caveats: Patients with Type 1 diabetes showed moderately but significantly shorter TCRB CDR3s in all four CD4+ subsets.

What was sequenced was naive CD4+ T cells from blood. The receptors were sampled from a man younger than 40 with type 1 diabetes.

This clone was observed a few times. The chain is built from TRBV19 and TRBJ2-6; tentative D call: TRBD1 (6 bases). From germline, CDR1 is LNHDA and CDR2 SQIVND (reference sequence). The CDR3 contains 20 residues. The ends were cut back, 3 bases at V and 0 bases at J, with 21 bases in the middle. Written as DNA, the CDR3 is TGTGCCAGTAGTATGGCTATCCCAGGGGTGCCCTCCTCTGGGGCCAACGTCCTGACTTTC. As protein: CASSMAIPGVPSSGANVLTF. Filled out from reference TRBV19 and TRBJ2-6, the complete variable domain reads DGGITQSPKYLFRKEGQNVTLSCEQNLNHDAMYWYRQDPGQGLRLIYYSQIVNDFQKGDIAEGYSVSREKKESFPLTVTSAQKNPTAFYLCASSMAIPGVPSSGANVLTFGAGSRLTVL.

This clone occurred a few times. The chain couples TRBV28 to TRBJ2-3; 9 bases agree with TRBD2. Germline CDR1 is MDHEN and CDR2 is SYDVKM. The CDR3 has 14 residues. The V segment lost 8 bases and the J segment 2 bases; nucleotides outside the gene matches: 5. The CDR3 coding sequence is TGTGCCAGCCGAGCGGGAGGTAACACAGATACGCAGTATTTT. Translation gives CASRAGGNTDTQYF.

The chain joins TRBV27 to TRBJ2-4; D call uncertain. Germline CDR1 is MNHEY and CDR2 is SMNVEV (reference sequence). The V and J ends lost 8 bases and 6 bases respectively, with 11 bases between them. This CDR3 contains 12 residues. The CDR3 spells CASQGTGNIQYF. CDR3 sequence (DNA): TGTGCCAGCCAAGGCACGGGAAACATTCAGTACTTC.

This chain joins TRBV29-1 and TRBJ2-3, with 11 bases aligning to TRBD1. The V gene's germline CDR1 is SQVTM and CDR2 ANQGSEA. The CDR3 totals 14 residues. J lost 3 bases, V lost 6 bases, and 5 bases had no gene match. The CDR3 sequence is CSVADRGPTDTQYF. CDR3 DNA: TGCAGCGTCGCGGACAGGGGGCCAACAGATACGCAGTATTTT.

This clone was detected a few times. The V and J genes are TRBV9 and TRBJ2-3; 7 bases fit TRBD2. In germline, CDR1 is SGDLS, CDR2 YYNGEE. The CDR3 length is 12 residues. V lost 5 bases and J lost 5; bases outside the gene matches: 2. The CDR3 DNA sequence: TGTGCCAGCAGTGGGACTATAGATACGCAGTATTTT. This encodes CASSGTIDTQYF. Drawing the rest from reference TRBV9 and TRBJ2-3, the complete variable domain is DSGVTQTPKHLITATGQRVTLRCSPRSGDLSVYWYQQSLDQGLQFLIQYYNGEERAKGNILERFSAQQFPDLHSELNLSSLELGDSALYFCASSGTIDTQYFGPGTRLTVL.

The V gene is TRBV5-4, the J gene TRBJ2-1; D may be TRBD2 (6 bases). Looked up from germline, CDR1 is SGHNT and CDR2 is YYREEE (reference sequence). The CDR3 consists of 16 residues. V was clipped by 0 bases and J by 1 base, with 11 bases between them. The CDR3 reads CASSLGGRGSYNEQFF. CDR3 nucleotides: TGTGCCAGCAGCTTGGGCGGCCGGGGGTCCTACAATGAGCAGTTCTTC.

This clone has just a few counts. The gene calls are TRBV14 and TRBJ2-1; 8 bases are shared with TRBD2. Germline V gene lookup returns CDR1 SGHDN and CDR2 FVKESK. After removal of 2 bases from V and 6 bases from J, the junction contained 3 bases not matched to a gene. This CDR3 is 14 amino acids long. CDR3: CASSQLAGSNEQFF. CDR3 DNA: TGTGCCAGCAGCCAACTAGCGGGCAGCAATGAGCAGTTCTTC.

The rearrangement links TRBV7-9 to TRBJ2-6; TRBD1 is a possible D gene (5 bases). The germline V gene encodes CDR1 SEHNR and CDR2 FQNEAQ (reference sequence). The CDR3 is made up of 17 amino acids. V was trimmed by 2 bases and J by 0 bases, leaving 11 bases between them. The CDR3 nucleotides read TGTGCCAGCAGCTTACGGACAACCAGCTCTGGGGCCAACGTCCTGACTTTC. Its protein is CASSLRTTSSGANVLTF. The complete variable domain, with remaining parts taken from reference TRBV7-9 and TRBJ2-6, reads DTGVSQNPRHKITKRGQNVTFRCDPISEHNRLYWYRQTLGQGPEFLTYFQNEAQLEKSRLLSDRFSAERPKGSFSTLEIQRTEQGDSAMYLCASSLRTTSSGANVLTFGAGSRLTVL.

This clone was seen more than once but under ten times. The CDR3 nucleotides read TGTGCCAGCAGTGCCCCGGGACAGGGGAAGCACGAGCAGTACTTC. The encoded protein is CASSAPGQGKHEQYF. The rearrangement uses TRBV6-1 and TRBJ2-7; 10 bases are a match to TRBD1. Trimming cost V 4 bases and J 5 bases; bases outside gene matches: 8. The CDR3 runs 15 residues. Germline lookup yields CDR1 MNHNS and CDR2 SASEGT.

This chain's CDR3 is CASSQISLAGGNEQFF. CDR3 coding DNA: TGTGCCAGCAGCCAAATATCGCTAGCGGGCGGCAATGAGCAGTTCTTC. The rearrangement links TRBV28 to TRBJ2-1; 8 bases are shared with TRBD2. With 6 bases clipped from V and 6 bases from J, the junction kept 13 bases outside the gene matches. The CDR3 length is 16 residues. Germline values: CDR1 MDHEN, CDR2 SYDVKM.

Only a few counts were recorded for this clone. The rearrangement uses TRBV30 and TRBJ2-1, with 11 bases aligning to TRBD2. Germline loops: CDR1 GTSNPN, CDR2 SVGIG (reference sequence). The CDR3 is 15 residues long. With V trimmed by 4 bases and J by 1 base, 3 bases remained unmatched. CDR3 bases: TGTGCCTGGACCGGGACTAGCGGTTCCTACAATGAGCAGTTCTTC. Translated: CAWTGTSGSYNEQFF.

CDR3 sequence: CASSPDREAEQFF. CDR3 nucleotide sequence: TGTGCCAGCAGCCCGGACAGGGAGGCTGAGCAGTTCTTC. The chain uses TRBV11-2 and TRBJ2-1; 8 bases are shared with TRBD1. The germline V gene encodes CDR1 SGHAT and CDR2 FQNNGV. The CDR3 runs 13 residues. V was clipped by 5 bases and J by 9 bases; unmatched bases: 6.

This chain joins TRBV25-1 and TRBJ2-1; D is undetermined. Germline values: CDR1 MGHDK, CDR2 SYGVNS. V was clipped by 3 bases and J by 3 bases, with 12 bases between them. The CDR3 has 15 amino acids. In DNA, the CDR3 is TGTGCCAGCAGTGACCCTAGAAATTTCTACAATGAGCAGTTCTTC. Translating gives CASSDPRNFYNEQFF.

This clone was counted a few times. This chain links TRBV18 with TRBJ2-1; D may be TRBD2 (5 bases). The CDR3 extends over 14 amino acids. V was trimmed by 5 bases and J by 1 base, leaving 9 bases between them. The germline V gene encodes CDR1 KGHSH and CDR2 LQKENI. CDR3 protein: CASSSTRSYNEQFF. The CDR3, as DNA: TGTGCCAGCTCATCTACTAGATCCTACAATGAGCAGTTCTTC.

The gene calls are TRBV13 and TRBJ2-7; TRBD2 might be the D (6 bases). This CDR3 region has 13 residues. V lost 3 bases and J lost 2, with 8 bases in between. Germline CDR1 and CDR2: PRHDT and FYEKMQ (reference sequence). CDR3 protein: CASSLGGTYEQYF. CDR3 nucleotide sequence: TGTGCCAGCAGCTTGGGGGGAACCTACGAGCAGTACTTC.

The sample holds a few counts of this clone. The chain carries TRBV9 and TRBJ2-7, with TRBD1 identical over 8 bases. The CDR3 has 11 amino acids. Germline V gene lookup returns CDR1 SGDLS and CDR2 YYNGEE. The CDR3 loop is CLTGGHYEQYF. The CDR3 nucleotides read TGTCTAACAGGGGGACACTACGAGCAGTACTTC.